Shown below are 14 T cell receptor beta chains from a single sample sequenced in a study of beta chain features in type 1 diabetes. General study results and limits: TCRB CDR3s from Type 1 diabetes patients were moderately but significantly shorter in all four CD4+ subsets.

Investigators reverse transcribed all isolated RNA, so they sequenced expressed TCRB transcripts. Profiled with immunoSEQ multiplex PCR; TCRdb holds only in-frame clones, not every one. The sample shows more than 300,000 clones, roughly a tenth of them seen only once. These receptors' targets are unknown. Specimen: central memory CD4+ T cells from blood. Source of these receptors: a young man with type 1 diabetes.

The chain recombines TRBV7-9 with TRBJ2-5; tentative D call: TRBD2 (5 bases). CDR1 is SEHNR and CDR2 is FQNEAQ in the germline V gene (reference sequence). The CDR3 totals 11 residues. Trimming left V 5 bases short and J 13 bases short, with 14 bases between. CDR3 sequence (DNA): TGTGCCAGCAGCGACTGGGCAGCGGCGTACTTC. Translating gives CASSDWAAAYF.

This clone appeared a few times. The chain recombines TRBV6-5 with TRBJ1-4; possibly TRBD1 for D (6 bases). Germline V gives CDR1 MNHEY, CDR2 SVGAGI. The CDR3 is made up of 15 amino acids. Trimming left V 2 bases short and J 3 bases short, with 10 bases between. This CDR3 reads CASSYGRTANEKLFF. For the CDR3, the DNA is TGTGCCAGCAGTTACGGAAGGACAGCTAATGAAAAACTGTTTTTT.

There are many counts of this clone. The chain has TRBV4-3 and TRBJ1-3; D is unresolved. The CDR3 has 16 residues. Per germline, CDR1 LGHNA and CDR2 YSLEER. The V end lost 0 bases, the J end lost 2 bases, and 11 bases lay between the germline ends. CDR3 DNA: TGCGCCAGCAGCCAAGATAGGACTTTCGCTGGAAACACCATATATTTT. This encodes CASSQDRTFAGNTIYF.

This clone has just a few counts. The chain uses TRBV30 and TRBJ2-5; the match to TRBD2 covers 7 bases. CDR3 length: 16 residues. Germline V CDR1 and CDR2: GTSNPN, SVGIG (reference sequence). V was pared by 6 bases and J by 5 bases, with 18 bases of the junction left unmatched. The CDR3 sequence is CACLFQEAGSFETQYF. Here the CDR3 DNA reads TGTGCCTGTCTCTTTCAAGAAGCGGGGAGTTTCGAGACCCAGTACTTC.

The sample holds a few counts of this clone. The chain carries TRBV2 and TRBJ2-7, with 9 bases matching TRBD1. V lost 6 bases, J lost 6 bases, and 3 bases stayed unmatched. There are 12 residues in the CDR3. CDR1 SNHLY and CDR2 FYNNEI come from the germline V gene. CDR3 in DNA: TGTGCCAGCAGAACAGGGGGCGGCGAGCAGTACTTC. Its translation: CASRTGGGEQYF.

This rearrangement joins TRBV4-3 to TRBJ1-2; D gene unclear. CDR3 length: 15 residues. V was cut by 0 bases and J by 5 bases, with 13 bases left in between. The germline gives CDR1 LGHNA, CDR2 YSLEER. CDR3 bases: TGCGCCAGCAGCCAAGAATGGACGGAAATTTATGGCTACACCTTC. Its protein product is CASSQEWTEIYGYTF.

This clone turned up a few times. The chain recombines TRBV7-9 with TRBJ2-3; 8 bases are shared with TRBD2. From germline, CDR1 is SEHNR and CDR2 FQNEAQ (reference sequence). V dropped 5 bases and J dropped 1; count of bases not matched to a gene: 8. The CDR3 is 16 residues long. Here the CDR3 reads CASSLELAERTDTQYF. The CDR3 DNA reads TGTGCCAGCAGCCTCGAACTAGCGGAGCGCACAGATACGCAGTATTTT. Combining the CDR3 with reference TRBV7-9 and TRBJ2-3 gives the whole variable domain DTGVSQNPRHKITKRGQNVTFRCDPISEHNRLYWYRQTLGQGPEFLTYFQNEAQLEKSRLLSDRFSAERPKGSFSTLEIQRTEQGDSAMYLCASSLELAERTDTQYFGPGTRLTVL.

This clone appeared a few times. This rearrangement joins TRBV19 to TRBJ2-2; D perhaps matches TRBD2 (6 bases). The CDR3 has 16 amino acids. The ends were cut back, 2 bases at V and 4 bases at J, with 14 bases in the middle. In germline, CDR1 is LNHDA, CDR2 SQIVND (reference sequence). CDR3 nucleotides: TGTGCCAGTAGTATAACTCTAGCGTTGGGCACCGGGGAGCTGTTTTTT. Encoded protein: CASSITLALGTGELFF. Looking up the rest from reference TRBV19 and TRBJ2-2 gives the full variable domain: DGGITQSPKYLFRKEGQNVTLSCEQNLNHDAMYWYRQDPGQGLRLIYYSQIVNDFQKGDIAEGYSVSREKKESFPLTVTSAQKNPTAFYLCASSITLALGTGELFFGEGSRLTVL.

A word on this clone: One junction end disagrees with the germline gene, perhaps due to a read error. V gene TRBV6-5 combines with J gene TRBJ1-5; possible D gene TRBD1, 5 bases. The CDR3 sequence is 13 residues long. Germline CDR1 is MNHEY and CDR2 is SVGAGI. The CDR3 coding sequence is TGTGCCATCAGTAGGGGCCCCAATCAGCCCCAGCATTTT. Its protein product is CAISRGPNQPQHF.

The chain joins TRBV7-2 to TRBJ1-5; D uncertain. This CDR3 has 16 amino acids. V was trimmed by 2 bases and J by 0 bases, leaving 11 bases between them. The V gene's germline CDR1 is SGHTA and CDR2 FQGNSA. The CDR3 region is CASSLFSGDSNQPQHF. DNA of the CDR3: TGTGCCAGCAGCTTATTCTCTGGCGATAGCAATCAGCCCCAGCATTTT.

This clone appeared a few times. The CDR3 nucleotides are TGCGCCAGCAGCTTGGGTCAGGGTCCCAACGAGCAGTACTTC. Its translation is CASSLGQGPNEQYF. This rearrangement joins TRBV5-1 to TRBJ2-7, with D possibly being TRBD1 (5 bases). V was pared by 0 bases and J by 5 bases, with 12 bases between. Germline V gene sequence: CDR1 SGHRS, CDR2 YFSETQ. The CDR3 sequence is 14 residues long.

V usage is TRBV25-1 and J usage is TRBJ1-3, with D unclear. Germline V gene data show CDR1 as MGHDK and CDR2 as SYGVNS. V was clipped by 3 bases and J by 0 bases, with 9 bases between them. This CDR3 has 15 residues. DNA for the CDR3: TGTGCCAGCAGTGATTACAGCCTCTCTGGAAACACCATATATTTT. Residues: CASSDYSLSGNTIYF. The entire variable domain, with the rest obtained from reference TRBV25-1 and TRBJ1-3, is as follows: EADIYQTPRYLVIGTGKKITLECSQTMGHDKMYWYQQDPGMELHLIHYSYGVNSTEKGDLSSESTVSRIRTEHFPLTLESARPSHTSQYLCASSDYSLSGNTIYFGEGSWLTVV.

This clone was counted a few times. The chain combines TRBV2 with TRBJ1-1; D remains unclear. This CDR3 comprises 12 residues. Germline CDR1 reads SNHLY; CDR2 reads FYNNEI. Between the trimmed V and J ends, which lost 8 bases and 4 bases, there was a span of 11 bases. This CDR3 reads CASLEEGTEAFF. For the CDR3, the DNA is TGTGCCAGCCTGGAGGAGGGCACTGAAGCTTTCTTT.

The sample holds a few counts of this clone. The chain carries TRBV5-1 and TRBJ2-3, with 12 bases that match TRBD2. The CDR3 sequence is 16 residues long. The germline V gene encodes CDR1 SGHRS and CDR2 YFSETQ. V shed 5 bases, J shed 0 bases, and the junction held 4 bases outside the gene matches. The CDR3 protein is CASSRGTSGSTDTQYF. CDR3 in DNA: TGCGCCAGCAGTAGGGGGACTAGCGGGAGCACAGATACGCAGTATTTT.